This TCR beta chain was identified during a study of T cells in narcolepsy. About the study: Enrolled donors included narcolepsy type 1 or type 2 patients and healthy controls.

Assay used: immunoSEQ multiplex PCR; TCRdb lists only in-frame clones, some missing. This sample has about 40,000 clones, with 88% found just once. In regard to this clone: Its specificity is not known.

Findings of the study overall: In some patient and control memory CD4+ samples, autoreactive clones were absent.

V lost 4 bases and J lost 8, with 15 bases in between. Germline-derived CDR1 and CDR2 are SGDLS and YYNGEE. The CDR3 spans 13 residues. The V gene is TRBV9, the J gene TRBJ1-2; D not resolved. This clonotype originated in a human donor with narcolepsy. The material sequenced was CD45RA- memory CD4+ T cells from PBMCs. CDR3 sequence: CASSTDVPSGYTF. CDR3 sequence (DNA): TGTGCCAGCAGCACCGACGTCCCAAGCGGCTACACCTTC.